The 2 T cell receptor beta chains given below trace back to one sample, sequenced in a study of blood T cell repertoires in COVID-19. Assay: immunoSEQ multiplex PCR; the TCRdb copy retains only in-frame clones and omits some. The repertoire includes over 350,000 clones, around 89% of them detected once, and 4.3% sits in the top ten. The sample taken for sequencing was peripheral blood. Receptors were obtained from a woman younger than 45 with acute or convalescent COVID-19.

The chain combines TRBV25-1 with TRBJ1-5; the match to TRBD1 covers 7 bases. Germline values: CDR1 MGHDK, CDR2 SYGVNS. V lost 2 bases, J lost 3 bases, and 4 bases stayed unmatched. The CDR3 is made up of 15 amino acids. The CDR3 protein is CASSENRGDNQPQHF. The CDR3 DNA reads TGTGCCAGCAGTGAAAACAGGGGTGACAATCAGCCCCAGCATTTT.

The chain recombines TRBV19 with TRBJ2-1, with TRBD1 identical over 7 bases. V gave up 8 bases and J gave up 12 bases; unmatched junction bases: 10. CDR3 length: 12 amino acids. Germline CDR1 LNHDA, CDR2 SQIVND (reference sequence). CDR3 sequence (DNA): TGTGCCAGTGAAAGGGGGCCTTTTGGGCAGTTCTTC. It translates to CASERGPFGQFF.